Shown below are 28 T cell receptor beta chains from a single sample sequenced in a study of blood T cell repertoires in COVID-19. Method: immunoSEQ multiplex PCR; TCRdb's copy keeps in-frame clones and lacks some. The table has about 310,000 clones, around 85% seen once. Material for sequencing was PBMCs or T cells enriched from blood (not recorded which). These receptors all stem from a woman in her thirties who had been exposed to COVID-19.

CDR3 residues: CARGQGRQSYTF. The CDR3 nucleotides are TGCGCCAGGGGACAGGGAAGACAAAGCTACACCTTC. The chain uses TRBV4-1 and TRBJ1-2; 9 bases align to TRBD1. Germline V gives CDR1 MGHRA, CDR2 YSYEKL. This CDR3 is built from 12 residues. Trimming at V came to 9 bases and at J to 9 bases, leaving 8 bases not matched to a gene.

The gene calls are TRBV5-4 and TRBJ1-3, with D unresolved. With 0 bases removed from V and 4 bases from J, the gap between germline ends came to 14 bases. This CDR3 comprises 16 residues. CDR1 SGHNT and CDR2 YYREEE come from the germline V gene (reference sequence). The CDR3 loop reads CASSLDRVIMGNTIYF. CDR3 bases: TGTGCCAGCAGCTTGGATCGGGTAATAATGGGAAACACCATATATTTT.

This clone was counted only a few times. The V gene is TRBV27, the J gene TRBJ1-4, with a possible D match to TRBD1 (6 bases). The V gene lost 3 bases and the J gene lost 7 bases, with 12 bases spanning the gap. CDR1 is MNHEY, CDR2 SMNVEV, per germline (reference sequence). The CDR3 runs to 14 residues. CDR3 bases: TGTGCCAGCAGTTTTTTCAGGGGAAGTGAAAAACTGTTTTTT. This encodes CASSFFRGSEKLFF.

The chain couples TRBV7-9 to TRBJ1-2, with a tentative D call TRBD1 (6 bases). Trimming removed 4 bases from V and 0 bases from J, with 18 bases in between. Germline V CDR1 and CDR2: SEHNR, FQNEAQ (reference sequence). The CDR3 extends over 17 amino acids. CDR3 sequence (DNA): TGTGCCAGCAGCTCCTCTCCAACAGGGCCAGCTAACTATGGCTACACCTTC. Protein product: CASSSSPTGPANYGYTF.

The chain recombines TRBV5-1 with TRBJ2-5, with 11 bases fitting TRBD2. This CDR3 has 17 residues. Per the germline V gene, CDR1 is SGHRS and CDR2 is YFSETQ. J gave up 4 bases and V 0 bases, and 8 bases lay outside the gene matches. DNA of the CDR3: TGCGCCAGCAGCTTGGAATTAGCGGGAGGGCCAGGAGAGACCCAGTACTTC. The encoded protein is CASSLELAGGPGETQYF.

A single count supports this clone. This CDR3 reads CASRPGLAGGPFSPYEQYF. The CDR3 nucleotides read TGCGCCAGCAGGCCGGGACTAGCGGGAGGGCCCTTTTCGCCCTACGAGCAGTACTTC. J is TRBJ2-7 and V is TRBV10-1; 16 bases map to TRBD2. Germline CDR1 reads WNHNN; CDR2 reads SYGVQD (reference sequence). The CDR3 runs 19 residues. V was pared by 6 bases and J by 2 bases, with 13 bases of the junction left unmatched.

The rearrangement links TRBV9 to TRBJ2-1; D is possibly TRBD2 (5 bases). Trimming pared 3 bases from V and 5 bases from J, leaving 12 bases between. From germline, CDR1 is SGDLS and CDR2 YYNGEE. This CDR3 has 14 residues. The CDR3 bases are TGTGCCAGCAGCGCGGACCTCGGGAACAATGAGCAGTTCTTC. Amino acids: CASSADLGNNEQFF.

As for this clone: This sample includes further DNA sequences coding for the same CDR3. The J gene is TRBJ2-7, the V gene TRBV30; 7 positions match TRBD2. Trimming cost V 0 bases and J 7 bases; bases outside gene matches: 0. The germline V gene encodes CDR1 GTSNPN and CDR2 SVGIG (reference sequence). The CDR3 length is 11 residues. The CDR3 DNA is TGTGCCTGGAGTGTGGGGGGGGAGCAGTACTTC. Amino acids: CAWSVGGEQYF.

The rearrangement joins TRBV4-2 to TRBJ1-6; D gene unclear. Looked up from germline, CDR1 is LGHNA and CDR2 is YNFKEQ. The V and J ends lost 1 base and 0 bases respectively, with 10 bases between them. The CDR3 loop spans 17 amino acids. The CDR3 loop is CASSQATYSSYNSPLHF. Written as DNA, the CDR3 is TGTGCCAGCAGCCAAGCCACCTATAGCTCCTATAATTCACCCCTCCACTTT.

The chain carries TRBV3-1 (or the pseudogene TRBV3-2) and TRBJ2-7; D is perhaps TRBD2 (5 bases). The CDR3 covers 14 residues. Germline V gene data show CDR1 as LGHDT and CDR2 as YNNKEL (reference sequence). Trimming took 4 bases from V and 1 from J, leaving 11 bases between them. The CDR3 DNA reads as TGTGCCAGCAGCCCCATGAGGGTTTCCTACGAGCAGTACTTC. Protein product: CASSPMRVSYEQYF.

V is TRBV3-1 (or the pseudogene TRBV3-2) and J is TRBJ2-6, with D maybe TRBD1 (6 bases). In germline, CDR1 is LGHDT, CDR2 YNNKEL (reference sequence). The CDR3 is 18 residues long. V was cut by 3 bases and J by 1 base, with 16 bases left in between. CDR3 nucleotides: TGTGCCAGCAGCCAGACCGGGACAAGGGTTTCTGGGGCCAACGTCCTGACTTTC. Protein sequence: CASSQTGTRVSGANVLTF.

J is TRBJ2-3 and V is TRBV9; 9 nucleotides line up with TRBD2. The J segment lost 6 bases and the V segment lost 0 bases, leaving 8 bases of the junction unmatched. Germline V CDR1 and CDR2: SGDLS, YYNGEE. There are 16 residues in the CDR3. In DNA form, the CDR3 reads TGTGCCAGCAGCGTAGCGGGCGGGAGGGCCGTTGATACGCAGTATTTT. This gives the protein CASSVAGGRAVDTQYF.

This clone was seen a few times. The CDR3 nucleotides read TGTGCCAGCAGTAGTACAGGTTACTCCTACAATGAGCAGTTCTTC. Protein product: CASSSTGYSYNEQFF. The chain recombines TRBV28 with TRBJ2-1, with a weak D call TRBD1 (5 bases). V dropped 5 bases and J dropped 0 bases, with 11 bases sitting between them. CDR1 and CDR2 (germline): MDHEN, SYDVKM. The CDR3 has 15 amino acids.

This chain uses TRBV7-3 with TRBJ2-1, with 7 bases matching TRBD1. Germline values: CDR1 SGHTA, CDR2 FQGTGA. V gave up 5 bases and J gave up 5 bases; unmatched junction bases: 12. The CDR3 has 16 amino acids. CDR3: CASSPNLQGTNNEQFF. CDR3 DNA sequence: TGTGCCAGCAGCCCGAACCTACAGGGGACCAACAATGAGCAGTTCTTC.

The CDR3 region is CARTGAGNEQFF. The CDR3 DNA follows: TGTGCCCGGACAGGGGCCGGCAATGAGCAGTTCTTC. The chain carries TRBV30 and TRBJ2-1; 9 bases agree with TRBD1. Trimming at V came to 8 bases and at J to 6 bases, leaving 5 bases not matched to a gene. Per the germline V gene, CDR1 is GTSNPN and CDR2 is SVGIG (reference sequence). The CDR3 totals 12 residues.

This clone was counted a single time. The CDR3 DNA reads TGTGCCAGCAGCCACGAAAGTGGACTAGCGGGAGGGTACTTC. Its protein product is CASSHESGLAGGYF. The chain recombines TRBV3-1 (or the pseudogene TRBV3-2) with TRBJ2-5; 14 nucleotides align to TRBD2. This CDR3 region has 14 residues. With V trimmed by 3 bases and J by 13 bases, 7 bases remained unmatched. Per the germline V gene, CDR1 is LGHDT and CDR2 is YNNKEL (reference sequence).

In this sample, this clone turned up a few times. The gene calls are TRBV19 and TRBJ2-7, with TRBD2 as a possible D gene (6 bases). Germline lookup yields CDR1 LNHDA and CDR2 SQIVND (reference sequence). The CDR3 length is 13 residues. The V end lost 4 bases, the J end lost 7 bases, and 14 bases lay between the germline ends. The CDR3 DNA follows: TGTGCCAGTAGTACCCGGGGGATCCGGGAGCAGTACTTC. Translation gives CASSTRGIREQYF.

This clone was seen a handful of times. The rearrangement joins TRBV7-2 to TRBJ1-1; no definite D call. Germline lookup yields CDR1 SGHTA and CDR2 FQGNSA. This CDR3 spans 15 amino acids. V was shortened by 4 bases and J by 8 bases, with 20 bases between the two germline ends. CDR3 protein: CASSSKRSGDGEAFF. The CDR3 nucleotides read TGTGCCAGCAGCTCCAAGCGCAGCGGAGACGGCGAAGCTTTCTTT.

This clone was observed a few times. For the CDR3, the DNA is TGTGCCAGCAGTGGGGGCCGGACAGGGGGCACCGGGGAGCTGTTTTTT. This gives the protein CASSGGRTGGTGELFF. The V and J genes are TRBV2 and TRBJ2-2; TRBD1 matches at 10 bases. Germline V gives CDR1 SNHLY, CDR2 FYNNEI. With V trimmed by 4 bases and J by 4 bases, 6 bases remained unmatched. The CDR3 contains 16 residues.

The chain couples TRBV19 to TRBJ2-3; the D gene is possibly TRBD2 (7 bases). Germline lookup yields CDR1 LNHDA and CDR2 SQIVND (reference sequence). CDR3 length: 15 amino acids. The ends were cut back, 7 bases at V and 2 bases at J, with 16 bases in the middle. This chain's CDR3 is CASNLGGALTDTQYF. The CDR3 DNA reads TGTGCCAGTAATTTGGGGGGGGCACTCACAGATACGCAGTATTTT.

The chain joins TRBV28 to TRBJ2-3, with 10 bases fitting TRBD2. Germline V gene sequence: CDR1 MDHEN, CDR2 SYDVKM. V lost 4 bases to trimming and J lost 1 base; unmatched junction nucleotides: 5. There are 16 residues in the CDR3. The CDR3 spells CASSSGLAGGTDTQYF. DNA for the CDR3: TGTGCCAGCAGTTCAGGGCTAGCGGGAGGCACAGATACGCAGTATTTT.

This clone was recorded a few times. The chain recombines TRBV19 with TRBJ1-6, with TRBD1 matching 7 bases. V lost 5 bases to trimming and J lost 4 bases; unmatched junction nucleotides: 5. The V gene's germline CDR1 is LNHDA and CDR2 SQIVND (reference sequence). The CDR3 runs 15 residues. The CDR3 loop is CASSVRQGYNSPLHF. The CDR3 coding sequence is TGTGCCAGTAGTGTCCGACAGGGTTATAATTCACCCCTCCACTTT.

The rearrangement joins TRBV3-1 (or the pseudogene TRBV3-2) to TRBJ2-3; D is uncertain. Trimming left V 1 base short and J 0 bases short, with 14 bases between. The CDR3 totals 17 residues. The germline CDR1 and CDR2 sequences are LGHDT and YNNKEL (reference sequence). As DNA, the CDR3 is TGTGCCAGCAGCCAAGGAGCGCCCTTCCCTAGCACAGATACGCAGTATTTT. It yields the protein CASSQGAPFPSTDTQYF.

The chain joins TRBV6-5 to TRBJ1-2; D might be TRBD1 (6 bases). The CDR3 runs 14 residues. Germline V gene data show CDR1 as MNHEY and CDR2 as SVGAGI. V dropped 4 bases and J dropped 7 bases, with 16 bases sitting between them. The CDR3 reads CASSSPGGRGGYTF. The CDR3 DNA reads as TGTGCCAGCAGTTCGCCCGGGGGGCGCGGTGGCTACACCTTC.

This rearrangement joins TRBV30 to TRBJ1-5; 10 bases agree with TRBD1. From germline, CDR1 is GTSNPN and CDR2 SVGIG (reference sequence). This CDR3 is 15 amino acids long. With V trimmed by 2 bases and J by 6 bases, 7 bases remained unmatched. In nucleotides, the CDR3 is TGTGCCTGGAGTACGGGACAGGGGAAGATTCAGCCCCAGCATTTT. Its protein is CAWSTGQGKIQPQHF.

This clone was picked up a small number of times. The CDR3 here is CASSLEQGADGYTF. CDR3 DNA sequence: TGTGCCAGCAGCTTAGAACAGGGGGCAGATGGCTACACCTTC. The V and J genes are TRBV7-9 and TRBJ1-2, with 9 bases that match TRBD1. Germline loops: CDR1 SEHNR, CDR2 FQNEAQ (reference sequence). V lost 1 base and J lost 6; bases outside the gene matches: 3. CDR3 length equals 14 residues.

This clone appeared a few times. The chain links TRBV5-6 to TRBJ1-2; 8 bases fit TRBD1. V was pared by 5 bases and J by 5 bases, with 5 bases of the junction left unmatched. This CDR3 is 13 amino acids long. Germline V gives CDR1 SGHDT, CDR2 YYEEEE. The CDR3 loop is CASRLQGEYGYTF. In DNA form, the CDR3 reads TGTGCCAGCAGATTACAGGGGGAGTATGGCTACACCTTC.

The J gene is TRBJ2-1, the V gene TRBV5-1, with D unclear. Trimming took off 0 bases at V and 8 bases at J, with 9 bases between the two ends. From germline, CDR1 is SGHRS and CDR2 YFSETQ. The CDR3 totals 13 residues. The CDR3 loop reads CASSLVGPHEQFF. Here the CDR3 DNA reads TGCGCCAGCAGCTTGGTTGGGCCCCATGAGCAGTTCTTC.